A single sample is the source of the 9 T cell receptor beta chains below, sequenced in a study of T cells in Graves' hyperthyroidism and ophthalmopathy. Researchers amplified the TCR beta CDR3 regions from RNA transcripts. Researchers ran a first-round RT-PCR on the TCR CDR3 using the HTBI primer set. TCRdb re-derived calls from the multiplex PCR reads in MiXCR, one entry per CDR3 protein. Of around 600,000 distinct CDR3 sequences listed, roughly 14% are singletons. Sequenced: blood. These receptors originate from a woman in her twenties or thirties with Graves' hyperthyroidism.

As for this clonotype: A much larger clonotype is one base distant, so this may be a read error. The CDR3 DNA is TGTGTCATCAGTCCTGGACTAGCGGGAGCTGAGCAGTTCTTC. It translates to CVISPGLAGAEQFF. The genes are TRBV10-3 and TRBJ2-1; 13 nucleotides match TRBD2. Germline V gene sequence: CDR1 ENHRY, CDR2 SYGVKD. The CDR3 covers 14 residues.

Ten or more counts support this clonotype. This sequence joins TRBV11-2 and TRBJ2-5; D gene unclear. V lost 5 bases and J lost 3, with 13 bases in between. Germline-derived CDR1 and CDR2 are SGHAT and FQNNGV. The CDR3 runs to 14 residues. The CDR3 loop is CASSESFPKETQYF. For the CDR3, the DNA is TGTGCCAGCAGCGAGTCATTCCCCAAAGAGACCCAGTACTTC.

The table lists this clonotype with many counts. V and J are TRBV20-1 and TRBJ2-7, with D possibly TRBD1 on 6 matching bases. The V gene's germline CDR1 is DFQATT and CDR2 SNEGSKA (reference sequence). The CDR3 extends over 13 amino acids. V gave up 3 bases and J gave up 6 bases, with 15 bases separating them. CDR3 region: CSASGWGPGEQYF. The CDR3 bases are TGCAGTGCTAGTGGATGGGGGCCTGGCGAGCAGTACTTC.

Ten or more counts support this clonotype. This rearrangement joins TRBV28 to TRBJ2-7, with 9 bases identical to TRBD1. CDR3 size: 15 residues. CDR1 MDHEN and CDR2 SYDVKM come from the germline V gene. Unmatched junction bases numbered 8, after V lost 5 bases and J lost 3 bases. The CDR3 spells CASSETGTGLYEQYF. The CDR3 nucleotides are TGTGCCAGCAGTGAAACAGGGACAGGGCTCTACGAGCAGTACTTC.

With respect to this clonotype: A much larger clone lies one base from this, so it may be a read error. The V gene is TRBV7-2, the J gene TRBJ2-7, with D perhaps matching TRBD2 (6 bases). CDR1 is SGHTA and CDR2 is FQGNSA in the germline V gene. The CDR3 covers 16 residues. V lost 0 bases and J 4 bases, leaving 16 bases between the germline ends. For the CDR3, the DNA is TGTGCCAGCAGCTTAGCCTCAGGCGGGGCACGTTACGAGCAGTACTTC. Protein product: CASSLASGGARYEQYF.

This clonotype was recorded many times. This chain links TRBV27 with TRBJ2-1; 8 bases are shared with TRBD2. In germline, CDR1 is MNHEY, CDR2 SMNVEV (reference sequence). V shed 4 bases and J 8 bases; nucleotides not matched to a gene: 7. The CDR3 has 14 amino acids. The CDR3 bases are TGTGCCAGCAGTTCCGGGAGGGCCTTTGATGAGCAGTTCTTC. This sequence encodes CASSSGRAFDEQFF.

For this clonotype: A much more abundant neighbour one base away suggests this may be a read error. The V gene is TRBV9, the J gene TRBJ2-1; perhaps TRBD2 as D (5 bases). Germline-derived CDR1 and CDR2 are SGDLS and YYNGEE. The CDR3 extends over 12 amino acids. CDR3 sequence: CASGVVGDEQFF. CDR3 sequence (DNA): TGTGCCAGCGGCGTAGTCGGGGATGAGCAGTTCTTC.

This clonotype has only a few counts. The J gene is TRBJ2-3, the V gene TRBV9; 7 positions agree with TRBD1. The CDR3 length is 16 residues. J gave up 1 base and V 4 bases, and 9 bases lay outside the gene matches. Germline V gene data show CDR1 as SGDLS and CDR2 as YYNGEE. In DNA form, the CDR3 reads TGTGCCAGCAGCAAGGACAGGCGGTCCGGCACAGATACGCAGTATTTT. Translating it yields CASSKDRRSGTDTQYF.

This clonotype came up many times. The chain has TRBV6-5 and TRBJ2-1, with TRBD2 as a possible D gene (6 bases). V was trimmed by 2 bases and J by 4 bases, leaving 12 bases between them. The CDR3 has 15 residues. Per the germline V gene, CDR1 is MNHEY and CDR2 is SVGAGI. The CDR3 DNA sequence: TGTGCCAGCAGTTACGTAGCGGCCGGTTACAATGAGCAGTTCTTC. It codes for CASSYVAAGYNEQFF.